The 3 T cell receptor beta chains in this list originate from one sample, sequenced in a study of cytotoxic CD8 clonotypes in ibrutinib-treated CLL. TCRdb's table, derived via immunoSEQ multiplex PCR, lists solely in-frame clones and lacks some. The sample has roughly 330,000 clones, under 70% seen once. The sequenced sample was PBMCs, obtained after 36 months of ibrutinib treatment. These receptors were obtained from a human donor with chronic lymphocytic leukemia.

The chain carries TRBV19 and TRBJ1-6; D unclear. Trimming took off 5 bases at V and 7 bases at J, with 15 bases between the two ends. CDR1 is LNHDA and CDR2 is SQIVND in the germline V gene (reference sequence). This CDR3 has 15 residues. Here the CDR3 reads CASSSAGFGNSPLHF. The CDR3 nucleotides read TGTGCCAGTAGTTCTGCAGGATTCGGGAATTCACCCCTCCACTTT.

The chain is built from TRBV5-6 and TRBJ1-1; D remains unclear. Germline CDR1 is SGHDT and CDR2 is YYEEEE. The CDR3 runs 15 residues. V lost 0 bases and J 2 bases, leaving 11 bases between the germline ends. CDR3 region: CASSLAGVPNTEAFF. DNA of the CDR3: TGTGCCAGCAGCTTGGCTGGCGTCCCTAACACTGAAGCTTTCTTT.

The chain joins TRBV11-2 to TRBJ2-7, with TRBD1 as a possible D gene (6 bases). Germline assignment: CDR1 SGHAT and CDR2 FQNNGV. This CDR3 comprises 16 residues. The V end was cut by 3 bases, the J end by 4 bases, with 19 bases between. The CDR3 sequence: CASSLGQNRVMYEQYF. The CDR3, as DNA: TGTGCCAGCAGCTTGGGGCAGAACAGGGTCATGTACGAGCAGTACTTC. Full variable domain (missing parts from reference TRBV11-2 and TRBJ2-7): EAGVAQSPRYKIIEKRQSVAFWCNPISGHATLYWYQQILGQGPKLLIQFQNNGVVDDSQLPKDRFSAERLKGVDSTLKIQPAKLEDSAVYLCASSLGQNRVMYEQYFGPGTRLTVT.